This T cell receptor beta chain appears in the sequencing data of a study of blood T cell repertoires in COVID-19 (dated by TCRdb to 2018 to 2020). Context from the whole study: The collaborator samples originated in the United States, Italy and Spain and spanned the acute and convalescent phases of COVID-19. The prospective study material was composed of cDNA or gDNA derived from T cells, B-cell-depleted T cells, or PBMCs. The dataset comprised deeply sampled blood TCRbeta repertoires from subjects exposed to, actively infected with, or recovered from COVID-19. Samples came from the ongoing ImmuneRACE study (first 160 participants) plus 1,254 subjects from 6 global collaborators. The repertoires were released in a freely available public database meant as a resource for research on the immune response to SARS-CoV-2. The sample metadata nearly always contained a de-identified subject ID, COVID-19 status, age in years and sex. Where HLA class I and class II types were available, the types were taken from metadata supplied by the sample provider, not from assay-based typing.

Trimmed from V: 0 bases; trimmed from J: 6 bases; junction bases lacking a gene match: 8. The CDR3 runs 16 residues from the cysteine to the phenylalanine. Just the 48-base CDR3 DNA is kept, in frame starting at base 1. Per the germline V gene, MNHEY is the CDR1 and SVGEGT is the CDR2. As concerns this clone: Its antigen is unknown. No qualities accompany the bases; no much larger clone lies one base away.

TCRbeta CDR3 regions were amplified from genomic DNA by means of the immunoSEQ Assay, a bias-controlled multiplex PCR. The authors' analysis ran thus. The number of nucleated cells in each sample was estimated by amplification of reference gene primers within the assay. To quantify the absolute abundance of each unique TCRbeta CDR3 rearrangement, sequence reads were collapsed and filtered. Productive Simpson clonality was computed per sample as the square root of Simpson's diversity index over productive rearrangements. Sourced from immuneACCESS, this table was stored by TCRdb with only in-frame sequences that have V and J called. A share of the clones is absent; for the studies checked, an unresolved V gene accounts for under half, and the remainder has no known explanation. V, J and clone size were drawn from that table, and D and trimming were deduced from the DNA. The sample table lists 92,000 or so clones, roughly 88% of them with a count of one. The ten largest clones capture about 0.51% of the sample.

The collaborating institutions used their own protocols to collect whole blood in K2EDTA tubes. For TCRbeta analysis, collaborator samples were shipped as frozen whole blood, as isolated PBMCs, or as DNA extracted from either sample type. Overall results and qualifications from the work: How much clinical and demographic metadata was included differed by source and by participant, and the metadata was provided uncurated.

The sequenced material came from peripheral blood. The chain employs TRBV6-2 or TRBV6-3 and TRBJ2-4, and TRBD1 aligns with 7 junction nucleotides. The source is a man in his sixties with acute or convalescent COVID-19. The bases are TGTGCCAGCAGTTACTCACAGGGGTTGGGCCCAAACATTCAGTACTTC. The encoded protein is CASSYSQGLGPNIQYF.